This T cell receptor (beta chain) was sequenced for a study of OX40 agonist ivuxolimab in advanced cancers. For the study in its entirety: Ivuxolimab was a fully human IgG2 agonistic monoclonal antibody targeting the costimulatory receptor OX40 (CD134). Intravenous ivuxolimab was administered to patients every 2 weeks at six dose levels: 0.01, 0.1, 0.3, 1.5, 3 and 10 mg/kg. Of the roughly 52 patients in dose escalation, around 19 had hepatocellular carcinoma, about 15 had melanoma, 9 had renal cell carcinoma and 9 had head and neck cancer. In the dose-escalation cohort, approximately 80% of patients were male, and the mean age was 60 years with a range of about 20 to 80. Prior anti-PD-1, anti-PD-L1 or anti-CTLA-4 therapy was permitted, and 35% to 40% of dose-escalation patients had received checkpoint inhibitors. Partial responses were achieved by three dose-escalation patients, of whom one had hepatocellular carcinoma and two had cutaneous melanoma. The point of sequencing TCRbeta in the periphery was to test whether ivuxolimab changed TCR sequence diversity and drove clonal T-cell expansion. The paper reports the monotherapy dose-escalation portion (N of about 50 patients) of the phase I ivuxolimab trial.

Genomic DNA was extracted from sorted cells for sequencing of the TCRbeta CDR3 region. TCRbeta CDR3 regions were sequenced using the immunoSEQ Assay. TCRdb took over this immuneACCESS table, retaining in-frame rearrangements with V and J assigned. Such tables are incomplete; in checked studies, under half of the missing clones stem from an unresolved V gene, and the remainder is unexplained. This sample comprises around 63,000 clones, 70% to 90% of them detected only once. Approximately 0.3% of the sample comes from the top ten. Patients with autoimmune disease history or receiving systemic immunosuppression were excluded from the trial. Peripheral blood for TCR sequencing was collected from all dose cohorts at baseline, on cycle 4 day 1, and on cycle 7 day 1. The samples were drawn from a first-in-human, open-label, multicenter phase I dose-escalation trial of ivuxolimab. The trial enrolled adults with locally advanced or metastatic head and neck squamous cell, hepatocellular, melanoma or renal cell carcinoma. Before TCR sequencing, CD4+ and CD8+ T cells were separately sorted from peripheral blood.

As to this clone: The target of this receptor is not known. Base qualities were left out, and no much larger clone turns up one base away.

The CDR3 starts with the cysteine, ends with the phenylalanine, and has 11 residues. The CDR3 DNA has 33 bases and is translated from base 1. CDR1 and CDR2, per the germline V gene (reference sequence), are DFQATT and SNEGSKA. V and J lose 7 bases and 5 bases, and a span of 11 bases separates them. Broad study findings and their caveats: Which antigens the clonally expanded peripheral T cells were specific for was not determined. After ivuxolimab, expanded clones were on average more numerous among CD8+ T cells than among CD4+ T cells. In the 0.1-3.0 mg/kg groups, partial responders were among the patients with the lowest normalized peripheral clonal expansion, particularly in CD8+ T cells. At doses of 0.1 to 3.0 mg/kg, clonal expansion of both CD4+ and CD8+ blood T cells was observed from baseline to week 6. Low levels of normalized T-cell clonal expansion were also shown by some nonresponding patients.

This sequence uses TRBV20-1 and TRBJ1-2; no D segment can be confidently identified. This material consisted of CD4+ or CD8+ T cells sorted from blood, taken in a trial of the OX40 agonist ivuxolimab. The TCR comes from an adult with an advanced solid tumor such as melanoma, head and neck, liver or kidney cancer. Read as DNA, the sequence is TGCAGTGTGAGCCTGGGTTATGGCTACACCTTC. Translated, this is CSVSLGYGYTF.